This TCR beta chain comes out of a study of CD8 T cells in Susac syndrome. In its sample, this clonotype is medium-sized. Germline trimming cut 5 bases from V and 3 bases from J; bases unmatched to any gene: 4. The germline CDR1 and CDR2 sequences are MNHNS and SASEGT. The CDR3 sequence is 14 residues long. Random hexamers were used to reverse transcribe an amount of about 0.45 to 1 ug RNA. In TCRdb, the immunoSEQ multiplex PCR reads were re-called with MiXCR into one record per CDR3 protein. The table shows 65,000 to 80,000 distinct CDR3 sequences, with roughly nine tenths occurring only once. Purification of the CD8+ and CD4+ T cells relied on negative isolation, and TEMRA cells underwent FACS enrichment.

The chain links TRBV6-1 to TRBJ2-7; 10 bases are a match to TRBD2. The TCR was taken from a human donor with multiple sclerosis. Sequences were obtained from CD8+ T cells from PBMCs. The CDR3 loop is CASSTSSGSYEQYF. CDR3 nucleotides: TGTGCCAGCAGTACCTCTAGCGGGAGCTACGAGCAGTACTTC.